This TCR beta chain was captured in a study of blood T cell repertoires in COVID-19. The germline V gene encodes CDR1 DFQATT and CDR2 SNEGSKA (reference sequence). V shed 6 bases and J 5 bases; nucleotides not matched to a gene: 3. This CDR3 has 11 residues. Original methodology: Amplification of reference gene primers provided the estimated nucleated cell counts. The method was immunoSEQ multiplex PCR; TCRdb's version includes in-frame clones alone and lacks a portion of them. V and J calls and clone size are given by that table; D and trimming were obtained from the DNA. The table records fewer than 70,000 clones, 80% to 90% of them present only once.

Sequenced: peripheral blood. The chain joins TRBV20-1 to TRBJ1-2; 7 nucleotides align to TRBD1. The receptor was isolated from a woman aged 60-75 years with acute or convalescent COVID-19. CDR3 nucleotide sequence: TGCAGTGCAACGGGACAGTATGGCTACACCTTC. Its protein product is CSATGQYGYTF.